A single sample is the source of the 11 T cell receptor beta chains below, sequenced in a study of early T cells in non-severe SARS-CoV-2 infection. TCRdb fed the 5' RACE reads into MiXCR, producing one record per CDR3 protein. The sample carries 30,000 or so distinct CDR3 sequences, around 7% recorded once. Sequenced sample: whole blood. The source of these receptors is an adult who was a healthcare worker with PCR-confirmed SARS-CoV-2 infection or an uninfected control (not recorded which).

Many counts were recorded for this clonotype. The chain employs TRBV13 and TRBJ1-3; unclear D gene. This CDR3 spans 14 amino acids. Per the germline V gene, CDR1 is PRHDT and CDR2 is FYEKMQ (reference sequence). The ends were cut back, 9 bases at V and 0 bases at J, with 12 bases in the middle. The DNA for the CDR3 is TGTGCCAGTACCCGGGCCAACTCTGGAAACACCATATATTTT. The encoded protein is CASTRANSGNTIYF.

The chain employs TRBV7-9 and TRBJ1-6; D call uncertain. The CDR3 consists of 12 residues. CDR1 is SEHNR, CDR2 FQNEAQ, per germline (reference sequence). V dropped 5 bases and J dropped 7 bases, with 6 bases sitting between them. The DNA of the CDR3 is TGTGCCAGCAGCCGAAAGAATTCACCCCTCCACTTT. Protein: CASSRKNSPLHF. Supplemented by reference TRBV7-9 and TRBJ1-6, the full variable domain reads DTGVSQNPRHKITKRGQNVTFRCDPISEHNRLYWYRQTLGQGPEFLTYFQNEAQLEKSRLLSDRFSAERPKGSFSTLEIQRTEQGDSAMYLCASSRKNSPLHFGNGTRLTVT.

The chain employs TRBV7-2 and TRBJ2-1; D remains ambiguous. Germline V lookup: CDR1 SGHTA, CDR2 FQGNSA. CDR3 length: 14 amino acids. V was cut by 5 bases and J by 9 bases, with 17 bases left in between. CDR3 DNA sequence: TGTGCCAGCAGCCCCCTGGTTCGGGTTGTTGAGCAGTTCTTC. Translation: CASSPLVRVVEQFF.

With respect to this clonotype: A read error is possible here, since a much larger clone lies one base away. The CDR3 nucleotides read TGTGCCAGCAGCTTTCGCTTCTCTGGGGTCAACGTCCTGACTTTC. As protein: CASSFRFSGVNVLTF. The chain couples TRBV5-6 to TRBJ2-6; D is unresolved. The germline gives CDR1 SGHDT, CDR2 YYEEEE. The CDR3 runs to 15 residues.

The genes are TRBV7-6 and TRBJ1-3; 10 nucleotides line up with TRBD1. The length of the CDR3 is 15 residues. Trimming at V came to 1 base and at J to 4 bases, leaving 1 base not matched to a gene. Per the germline V gene, CDR1 is SGHVS and CDR2 is FNYEAQ. The DNA for the CDR3 is TGTGCCAGCAGCTTAGGACAGGGGGCGGGAAACACCATATATTTT. The encoded protein is CASSLGQGAGNTIYF.

On this clonotype: Possible read error: a much larger clone is one base away. The V call is TRBV20-1, the J call TRBJ2-7, with TRBD2 as a possible D gene (6 bases). CDR3 length: 14 amino acids. Germline CDR1 is DFQATT and CDR2 is SNEGSKA (reference sequence). Between the trimmed V and J ends, which lost 3 bases and 2 bases, there was a span of 14 bases. The CDR3 DNA reads TGCAGTGCTAGTGATGGGACTGAGACCTACGAGCAGTACTTC. Encoded protein: CSASDGTETYEQYF.

This chain joins TRBV20-1 and TRBJ2-3; perhaps TRBD1 as D (5 bases). Between the trimmed V and J ends, which lost 6 bases and 2 bases, there was a span of 15 bases. The CDR3 runs to 14 residues. The V gene's germline CDR1 is DFQATT and CDR2 SNEGSKA (reference sequence). The CDR3 nucleotides are TGCAGTGCCCCTTTAGGGGCAGCCACAGATACGCAGTATTTT. This translates into CSAPLGAATDTQYF.

This clonotype was picked up a small number of times. The rearrangement joins TRBV6-2 or TRBV6-3 to TRBJ2-1, with 9 bases aligning to TRBD2. This CDR3 has 15 residues. Trimming removed 7 bases from V and 7 bases from J; junction bases left unmatched: 11. Looked up from germline, CDR1 is MNHEY and CDR2 is SVGEGT. The CDR3 spells CASNPWREGPNEQFF. The CDR3, as DNA: TGTGCCAGCAACCCTTGGCGGGAGGGCCCGAATGAGCAGTTCTTC.

This clonotype was detected ten times or more. The chain combines TRBV20-1 with TRBJ2-4; 10 bases fit TRBD2. This CDR3 is built from 15 residues. J was trimmed by 1 base and V by 3 bases; bases with no gene match: 3. Germline values: CDR1 DFQATT, CDR2 SNEGSKA (reference sequence). CDR3 sequence (DNA): TGCAGTGCTAGCCCTAGCGGGAGTGCCAAAAACATTCAGTACTTC. This codes for CSASPSGSAKNIQYF.

There are many counts of this clonotype. This sequence joins TRBV6-5 and TRBJ2-2, with D maybe TRBD2 (5 bases). CDR1 and CDR2 from the germline V gene are MNHEY and SVGAGI. The CDR3 covers 17 residues. The germline V and J ends were trimmed by 0 bases and 4 bases, with 15 bases remaining between them. The CDR3 DNA reads TGTGCCAGCAGTTACTCGAAGGGATCAGGACTCACCGGGGAGCTGTTTTTT. It specifies CASSYSKGSGLTGELFF.

The chain combines TRBV28 with TRBJ2-7, with 11 bases aligning to TRBD2. Trimming took 4 bases from V and 4 from J; bases not matched to a gene: 6. CDR3 length equals 15 residues. Germline V lookup: CDR1 MDHEN, CDR2 SYDVKM. The CDR3 protein is CASSSVGLAGYEQYF. The CDR3 DNA follows: TGTGCCAGCAGTTCCGTCGGACTAGCGGGTTACGAGCAGTACTTC.